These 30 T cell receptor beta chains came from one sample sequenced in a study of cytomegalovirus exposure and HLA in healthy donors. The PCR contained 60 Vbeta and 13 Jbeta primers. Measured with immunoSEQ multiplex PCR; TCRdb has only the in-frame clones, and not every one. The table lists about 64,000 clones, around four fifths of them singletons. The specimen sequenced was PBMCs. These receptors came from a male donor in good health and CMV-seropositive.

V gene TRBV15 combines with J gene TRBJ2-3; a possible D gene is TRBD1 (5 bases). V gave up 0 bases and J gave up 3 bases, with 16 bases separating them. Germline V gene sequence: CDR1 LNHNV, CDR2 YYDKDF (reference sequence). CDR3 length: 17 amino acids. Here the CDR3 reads CATSREGLAGWTDTQYF. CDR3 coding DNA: TGTGCCACCAGCAGAGAAGGCCTCGCAGGGTGGACAGATACGCAGTATTTT.

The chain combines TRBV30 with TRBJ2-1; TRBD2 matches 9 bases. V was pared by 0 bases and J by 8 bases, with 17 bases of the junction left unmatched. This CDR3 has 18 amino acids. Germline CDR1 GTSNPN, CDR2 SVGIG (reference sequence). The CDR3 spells CAWSVIAGGGAIVDEQFF. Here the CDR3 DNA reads TGTGCCTGGAGTGTAATAGCTGGCGGGGGGGCAATTGTGGATGAGCAGTTCTTC.

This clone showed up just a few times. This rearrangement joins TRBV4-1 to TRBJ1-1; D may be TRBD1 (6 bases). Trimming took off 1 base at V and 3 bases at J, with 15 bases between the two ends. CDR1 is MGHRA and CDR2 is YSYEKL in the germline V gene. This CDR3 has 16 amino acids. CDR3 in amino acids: CASSQVAQGGDTEAFF. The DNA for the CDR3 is TGCGCCAGCAGCCAAGTCGCACAGGGTGGGGACACTGAAGCTTTCTTT.

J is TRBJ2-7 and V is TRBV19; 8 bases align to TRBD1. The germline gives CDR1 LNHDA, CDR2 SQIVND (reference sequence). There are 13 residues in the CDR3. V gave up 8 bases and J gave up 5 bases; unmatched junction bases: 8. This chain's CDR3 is CASGPTGAHEQYF. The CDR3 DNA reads TGTGCCAGTGGACCGACAGGGGCCCACGAGCAGTACTTC.

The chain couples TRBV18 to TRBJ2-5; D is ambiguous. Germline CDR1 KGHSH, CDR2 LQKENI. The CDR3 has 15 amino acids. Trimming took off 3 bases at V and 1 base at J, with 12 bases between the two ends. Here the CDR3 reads CASSPVNGVQETQYF. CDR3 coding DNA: TGTGCCAGCTCACCTGTTAACGGAGTCCAAGAGACCCAGTACTTC.

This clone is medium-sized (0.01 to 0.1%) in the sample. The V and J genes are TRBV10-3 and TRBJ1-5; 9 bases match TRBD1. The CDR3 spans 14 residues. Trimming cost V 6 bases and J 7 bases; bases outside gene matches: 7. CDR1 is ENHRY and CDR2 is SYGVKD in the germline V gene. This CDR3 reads CAISGDRDGQPQHF. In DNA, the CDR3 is TGTGCCATCAGCGGGGACAGGGACGGACAGCCCCAGCATTTT.

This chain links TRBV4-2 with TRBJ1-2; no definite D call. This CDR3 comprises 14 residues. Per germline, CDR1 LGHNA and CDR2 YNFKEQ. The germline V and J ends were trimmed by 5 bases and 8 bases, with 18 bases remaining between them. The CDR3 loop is CASSKIETVSGYTF. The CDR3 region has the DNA TGTGCCAGCAGCAAGATTGAAACGGTTAGCGGCTACACCTTC.

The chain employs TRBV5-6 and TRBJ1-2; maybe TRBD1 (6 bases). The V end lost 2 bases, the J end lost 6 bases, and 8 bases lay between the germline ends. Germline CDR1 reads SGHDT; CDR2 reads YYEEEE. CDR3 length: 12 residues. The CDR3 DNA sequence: TGTGCCAGCAGCTTTACAGGGCATGGCTACACCTTC. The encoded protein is CASSFTGHGYTF.

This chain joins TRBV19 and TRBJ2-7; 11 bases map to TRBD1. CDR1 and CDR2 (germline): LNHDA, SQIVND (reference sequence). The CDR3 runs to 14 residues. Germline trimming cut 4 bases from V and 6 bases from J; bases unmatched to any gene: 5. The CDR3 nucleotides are TGTGCCAGTAGTACCGGACAGGGGGCTTTCGAGCAGTACTTC. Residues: CASSTGQGAFEQYF.

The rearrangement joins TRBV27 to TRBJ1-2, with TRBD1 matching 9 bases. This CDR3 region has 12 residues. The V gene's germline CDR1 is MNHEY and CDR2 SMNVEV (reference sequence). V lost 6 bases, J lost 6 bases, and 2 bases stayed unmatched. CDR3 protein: CASRRTGDGYTF. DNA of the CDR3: TGTGCCAGCAGGAGGACAGGGGATGGCTACACCTTC.

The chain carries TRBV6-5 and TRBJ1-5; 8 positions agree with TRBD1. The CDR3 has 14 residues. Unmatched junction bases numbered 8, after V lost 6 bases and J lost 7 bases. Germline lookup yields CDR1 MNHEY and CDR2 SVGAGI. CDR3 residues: CASRPGQGRQPQHF. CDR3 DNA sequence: TGTGCCAGCAGACCTGGACAGGGACGGCAGCCCCAGCATTTT.

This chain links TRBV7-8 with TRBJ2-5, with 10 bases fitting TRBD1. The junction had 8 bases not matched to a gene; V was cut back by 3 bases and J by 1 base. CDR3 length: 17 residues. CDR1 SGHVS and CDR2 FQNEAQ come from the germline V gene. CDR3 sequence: CASSFRQGAASQETQYF. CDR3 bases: TGTGCCAGCAGCTTTCGACAGGGGGCTGCGTCCCAAGAGACCCAGTACTTC. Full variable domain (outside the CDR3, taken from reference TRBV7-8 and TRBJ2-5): GAGVSQSPRYKVAKRGQDVALRCDPISGHVSLFWYQQALGQGPEFLTYFQNEAQLDKSGLPSDRFFAERPEGSVSTLKIQRTQQEDSAVYLCASSFRQGAASQETQYFGPGTRLLVL.

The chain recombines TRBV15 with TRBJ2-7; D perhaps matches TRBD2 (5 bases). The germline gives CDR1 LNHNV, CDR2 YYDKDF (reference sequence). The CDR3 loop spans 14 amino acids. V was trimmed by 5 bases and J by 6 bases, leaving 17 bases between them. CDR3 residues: CATSPRWELREQYF. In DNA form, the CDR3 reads TGTGCCACCAGCCCCCGTTGGGAGCTGCGCGAGCAGTACTTC.

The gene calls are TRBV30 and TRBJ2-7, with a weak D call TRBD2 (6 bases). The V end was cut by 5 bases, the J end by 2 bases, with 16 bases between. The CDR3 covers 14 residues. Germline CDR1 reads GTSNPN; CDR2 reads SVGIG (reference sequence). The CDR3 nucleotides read TGTGCCTGGGACCCCGGGACGGGGGCCTACGAGCAGTACTTC. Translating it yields CAWDPGTGAYEQYF.

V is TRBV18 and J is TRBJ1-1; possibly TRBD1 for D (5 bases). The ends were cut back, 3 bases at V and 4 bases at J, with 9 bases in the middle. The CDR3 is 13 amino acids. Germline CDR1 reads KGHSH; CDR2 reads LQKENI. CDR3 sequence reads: CASSPQGGTEAFF. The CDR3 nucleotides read TGTGCCAGCTCACCCCAGGGAGGCACTGAAGCTTTCTTT.

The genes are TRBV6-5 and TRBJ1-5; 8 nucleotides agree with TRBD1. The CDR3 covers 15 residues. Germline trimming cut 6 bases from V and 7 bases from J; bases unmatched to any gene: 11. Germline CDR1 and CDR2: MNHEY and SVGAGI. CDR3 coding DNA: TGTGCCAGCAGCCGAAATCAGGGGGCCAGACAGCCCCAGCATTTT. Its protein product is CASSRNQGARQPQHF.

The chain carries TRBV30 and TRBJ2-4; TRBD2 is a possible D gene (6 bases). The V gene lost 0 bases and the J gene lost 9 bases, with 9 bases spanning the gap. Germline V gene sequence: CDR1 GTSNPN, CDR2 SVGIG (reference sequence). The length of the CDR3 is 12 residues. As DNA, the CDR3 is TGTGCCTGGAGTGTTGGAGGGAGCATTCAGTACTTC. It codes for CAWSVGGSIQYF.

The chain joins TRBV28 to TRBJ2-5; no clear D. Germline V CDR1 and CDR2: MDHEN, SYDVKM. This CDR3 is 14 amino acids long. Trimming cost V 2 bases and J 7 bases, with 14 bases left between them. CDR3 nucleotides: TGTGCCAGCAGTTTAACCCCTAAAGCAGGGACCCAGTACTTC. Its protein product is CASSLTPKAGTQYF.

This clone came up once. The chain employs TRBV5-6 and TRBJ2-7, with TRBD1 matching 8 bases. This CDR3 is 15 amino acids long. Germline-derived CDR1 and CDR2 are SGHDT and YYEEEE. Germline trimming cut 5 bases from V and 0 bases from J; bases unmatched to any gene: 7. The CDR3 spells CASRQVGQGSYEQYF. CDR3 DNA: TGTGCCAGCAGACAGGTAGGACAGGGCTCCTACGAGCAGTACTTC. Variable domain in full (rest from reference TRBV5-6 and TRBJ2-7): DAGVTQSPTHLIKTRGQQVTLRCSPKSGHDTVSWYQQALGQGPQFIFQYYEEEERQRGNFPDRFSGHQFPNYSSELNVNALLLGDSALYLCASRQVGQGSYEQYFGPGTRLTVT.

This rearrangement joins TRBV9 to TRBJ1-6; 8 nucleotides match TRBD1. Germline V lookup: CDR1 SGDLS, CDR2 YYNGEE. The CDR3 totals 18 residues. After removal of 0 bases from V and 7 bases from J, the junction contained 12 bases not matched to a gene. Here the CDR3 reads CASSVDLGQGTKNSPLHF. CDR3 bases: TGTGCCAGCAGCGTAGATCTTGGACAGGGTACTAAAAATTCACCCCTCCACTTT.

The CDR3 protein is CASSFGYNEQFF. The CDR3 bases are TGTGCCAGCAGCTTCGGTTACAATGAGCAGTTCTTC. This rearrangement joins TRBV5-6 to TRBJ2-1; D gene ambiguous. Germline CDR1 reads SGHDT; CDR2 reads YYEEEE. Trimming removed 2 bases at V and 4 bases at J, with 4 bases between. There are 12 residues in the CDR3.

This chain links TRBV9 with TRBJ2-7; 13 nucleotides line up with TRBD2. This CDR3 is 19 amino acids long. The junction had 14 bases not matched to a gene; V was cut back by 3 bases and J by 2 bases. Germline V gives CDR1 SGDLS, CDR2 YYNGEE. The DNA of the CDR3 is TGTGCCAGCAGCGGAGGAGGGAGGGGAGGACTAGCGGGAGCCTACGAGCAGTACTTC. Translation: CASSGGGRGGLAGAYEQYF.

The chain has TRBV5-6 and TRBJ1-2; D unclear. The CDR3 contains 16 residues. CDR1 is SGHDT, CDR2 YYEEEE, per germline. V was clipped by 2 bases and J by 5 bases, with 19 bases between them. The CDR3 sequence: CASSFMIRGNFYGYTF. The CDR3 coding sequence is TGTGCCAGCAGCTTTATGATTCGAGGGAATTTTTATGGCTACACCTTC. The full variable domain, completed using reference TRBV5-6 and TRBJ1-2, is DAGVTQSPTHLIKTRGQQVTLRCSPKSGHDTVSWYQQALGQGPQFIFQYYEEEERQRGNFPDRFSGHQFPNYSSELNVNALLLGDSALYLCASSFMIRGNFYGYTFGSGTRLTVV.

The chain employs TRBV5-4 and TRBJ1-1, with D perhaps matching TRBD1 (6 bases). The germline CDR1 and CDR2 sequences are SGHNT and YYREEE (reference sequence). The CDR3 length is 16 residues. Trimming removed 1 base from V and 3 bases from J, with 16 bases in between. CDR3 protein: CASSLRRQVRDTEAFF. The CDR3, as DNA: TGTGCCAGCAGCTTGCGCCGACAGGTTCGGGACACTGAAGCTTTCTTT.

The CDR3 here is CASSVGTDNYGYTF. The DNA for the CDR3 is TGTGCCAGCAGCGTCGGGACAGATAACTATGGCTACACCTTC. V is TRBV9 and J is TRBJ1-2; 7 bases are shared with TRBD1. The germline gives CDR1 SGDLS, CDR2 YYNGEE. The CDR3 has 14 residues. V gave up 2 bases and J gave up 1 base; unmatched junction bases: 2.

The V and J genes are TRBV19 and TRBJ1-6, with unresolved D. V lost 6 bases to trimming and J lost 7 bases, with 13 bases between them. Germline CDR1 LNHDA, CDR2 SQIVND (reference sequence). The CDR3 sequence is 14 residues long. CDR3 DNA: TGTGCCAGTAGACGAACGGAGTCCAATTCACCCCTCCACTTT. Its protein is CASRRTESNSPLHF.

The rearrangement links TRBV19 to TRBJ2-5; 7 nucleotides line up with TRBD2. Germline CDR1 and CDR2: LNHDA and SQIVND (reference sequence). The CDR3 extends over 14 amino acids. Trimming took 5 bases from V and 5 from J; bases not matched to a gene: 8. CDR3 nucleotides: TGTGCCAGTAGTTCAGGGAGGGGACGCGAGACCCAGTACTTC. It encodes CASSSGRGRETQYF.

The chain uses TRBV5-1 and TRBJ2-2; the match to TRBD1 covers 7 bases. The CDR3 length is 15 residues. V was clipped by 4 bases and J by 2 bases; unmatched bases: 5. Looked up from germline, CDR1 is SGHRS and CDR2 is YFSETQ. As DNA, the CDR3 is TGCGCCAGCAGCACGGGACAGAGAAACACCGGGGAGCTGTTTTTT. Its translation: CASSTGQRNTGELFF. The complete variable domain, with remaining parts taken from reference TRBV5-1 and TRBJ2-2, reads KAGVTQTPRYLIKTRGQQVTLSCSPISGHRSVSWYQQTPGQGLQFLFEYFSETQRNKGNFPGRFSGRQFSNSRSEMNVSTLELGDSALYLCASSTGQRNTGELFFGEGSRLTVL.

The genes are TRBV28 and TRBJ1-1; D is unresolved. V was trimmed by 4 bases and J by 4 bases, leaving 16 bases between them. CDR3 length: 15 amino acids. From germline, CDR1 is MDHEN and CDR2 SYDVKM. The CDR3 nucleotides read TGTGCCAGCAGTTCCCCCGGTGGGAGCGCCACTGAAGCTTTCTTT. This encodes CASSSPGGSATEAFF.

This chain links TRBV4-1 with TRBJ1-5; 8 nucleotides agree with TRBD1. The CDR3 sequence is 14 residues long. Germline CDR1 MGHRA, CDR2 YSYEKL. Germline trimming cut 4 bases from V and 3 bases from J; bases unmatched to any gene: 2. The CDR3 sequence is CASSPTGDNQPQHF. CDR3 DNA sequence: TGCGCCAGCAGCCCGACAGGGGACAATCAGCCCCAGCATTTT.